This T cell receptor beta chain came from a study of tissue T cells after allogeneic stem cell transplantation. Study-wide findings and caveats: Few T cell clones were shared across patients, but motif clusters showed tissue-specific shared signatures.

The data were produced by immunoSEQ multiplex PCR, yet TCRdb's version contains in-frame clones alone and is incomplete. The sample shows approximately 6,500 clones, roughly 70% of them seen only once. Germline V gene data show CDR1 as KGHDR and CDR2 as SFDVKD. CDR3 length: 13 residues. J gave up 3 bases and V 8 bases, and 3 bases lay outside the gene matches. With respect to this clone: The antigen is unknown.

The J gene is TRBJ2-3, the V gene TRBV24-1; the match to TRBD1 covers 8 bases. The receptor was isolated from a woman aged 18-49 years with breast cancer. Sequenced material: tissue from the rectum, taken at autopsy. The DNA of the CDR3 is TGTGCCACCACAGGGGGCTTAACAGATACGCAGTATTTT. Its protein product is CATTGGLTDTQYF.